Only a few counts were recorded for the clone carrying this TCR beta chain. What it binds is not known. These data belong to a study of T cell repertoires in cytomegalovirus infection. Study as a whole: Matching HLA type, along with CMV infection, was indicated by public TCR beta signatures.

Study-wide results and caveats: Totalled public TCR beta family frequency picked out people who carried CMV plus the relevant HLA.

In TCRdb, the reads were re-called with MiXCR into one record per CDR3 protein. The data contain some 940,000 distinct CDR3 sequences, around a third of them seen just once; the ten biggest clones take up over 11%. Here the sequenced sample was cultured CD8+ T cells from PBMCs, taken from culture after CMV antigen stimulation. The TCR sequence derives from a human donor in good health (CMV status not recorded). Some clones in this sample may be carry-over from other donors' samples.

Here the CDR3 DNA reads TGTGCCAGCTCACCACTGGCGGGGGACGACAATGAGCAGTTCTTC. This codes for CASSPLAGDDNEQFF. The rearrangement links TRBV18 to TRBJ2-1; 7 bases are a match to TRBD2. Germline CDR1 is KGHSH and CDR2 is LQKENI. The CDR3 totals 15 residues. The V segment lost 1 base and the J segment 5 bases; nucleotides outside the gene matches: 5.